The 30 T cell receptor beta chains listed next were all sequenced from one sample in a study of T cells in Graves' hyperthyroidism and ophthalmopathy. The CDR3 regions of TCR beta were amplified from RNA transcripts. The HTBI primer set drove a first-round RT-PCR of the TCR CDR3. One entry per CDR3 protein results from TCRdb running MiXCR on the multiplex PCR reads. The sample holds about 260,000 distinct CDR3 sequences, around 15% seen once. Sequenced input: blood. These receptors came from a woman between 18 and 29 years old with Graves' ophthalmopathy.

The CDR3 DNA sequence: TGCGCCAGCAGCTTGGTGGCGGGGGATAAAGAGACCCAGTACTTC. Its translation is CASSLVAGDKETQYF. The chain is built from TRBV5-1 and TRBJ2-5; TRBD2 matches at 7 bases. The CDR3 runs to 15 residues. V trimming: 0 bases; J trimming: 3 bases; junction bases outside the gene matches: 5. CDR1 is SGHRS and CDR2 is YFSETQ in the germline V gene.

This clonotype was found many times. The CDR3 DNA is TGCGCCAGCAGCTTGGGGTCGTTTTCTAGCACAGATACGCAGTATTTT. This gives the protein CASSLGSFSSTDTQYF. V is TRBV5-1 and J is TRBJ2-3; D gene unclear. CDR3 length: 16 residues. CDR1 and CDR2 (germline): SGHRS, YFSETQ. V was cut by 0 bases and J by 0 bases, with 11 bases left in between.

This clonotype has at least ten counts. The chain carries TRBV5-6 and TRBJ1-1; D is ambiguous. Germline loops: CDR1 SGHDT, CDR2 YYEEEE. CDR3 size: 14 residues. The ends were cut back, 0 bases at V and 1 base at J, with 7 bases in the middle. The CDR3 coding sequence is TGTGCCAGCAGCTTGGCCCTCGGGAACACTGAAGCTTTCTTT. Its protein product is CASSLALGNTEAFF.

The V call is TRBV19, the J call TRBJ1-5; D not resolved. CDR3 length: 13 amino acids. Germline assignment: CDR1 LNHDA and CDR2 SQIVND (reference sequence). V lost 7 bases to trimming and J lost 2 bases, with 9 bases between them. The DNA for the CDR3 is TGTGCCAGTAACCCGAGGGGCAATCAGCCCCAGCATTTT. Its protein is CASNPRGNQPQHF. Based on the CDR3 plus reference TRBV19 and TRBJ1-5, the full variable domain is DGGITQSPKYLFRKEGQNVTLSCEQNLNHDAMYWYRQDPGQGLRLIYYSQIVNDFQKGDIAEGYSVSREKKESFPLTVTSAQKNPTAFYLCASNPRGNQPQHFGDGTRLSIL.

Many counts were recorded for this clonotype. The chain combines TRBV5-6 with TRBJ2-7, with unresolved D. Between the trimmed V and J ends, which lost 4 bases and 4 bases, there was a span of 12 bases. CDR1 is SGHDT, CDR2 YYEEEE, per germline. The CDR3 sequence is 13 residues long. The CDR3 here is CASSAMDRYEQYF. The CDR3, as DNA: TGTGCCAGCAGCGCAATGGACCGGTACGAGCAGTACTTC.

This clonotype was counted many times. The rearrangement joins TRBV7-9 to TRBJ2-7; D call uncertain. The germline CDR1 and CDR2 sequences are SEHNR and FQNEAQ (reference sequence). The CDR3 is 11 amino acids. V was clipped by 4 bases and J by 8 bases, with 9 bases between them. DNA of the CDR3: TGTGCCAGCAGCTCACGACGGCAGCAGTACTTC. Protein product: CASSSRRQQYF.

This clonotype has a count of ten or more. The rearrangement links TRBV6-2 or TRBV6-3 to TRBJ2-7; TRBD2 agrees at 9 bases. CDR3 size: 14 residues. CDR1 MNHEY and CDR2 SVGEGT come from the germline V gene. With 6 bases clipped from V and 2 bases from J, the junction kept 5 bases outside the gene matches. In DNA, the CDR3 is TGTGCCAGCAGCGCGACTAGCGGCGCCTACGAGCAGTACTTC. Translation gives CASSATSGAYEQYF.

Many counts were recorded for this clonotype. This rearrangement joins TRBV10-3 to TRBJ2-3, with TRBD2 identical over 14 bases. Germline CDR1 is ENHRY and CDR2 is SYGVKD. V shed 6 bases, J shed 5 bases, and the junction held 1 base outside the gene matches. The CDR3 has 14 amino acids. CDR3 sequence (DNA): TGTGCCATCAGCGGGACTAGCGGGAGAGATACGCAGTATTTT. It encodes CAISGTSGRDTQYF.

Ten or more counts support this clonotype. This chain uses TRBV28 with TRBJ1-3; 7 nucleotides align to TRBD1. The V gene end was trimmed by 4 bases and the J gene end by 4 bases; junction bases not matched to a gene: 10. This CDR3 contains 16 residues. Per the germline V gene, CDR1 is MDHEN and CDR2 is SYDVKM. CDR3 sequence reads: CASSSWTGQGGNTIYF. CDR3 nucleotide sequence: TGTGCCAGCAGTTCGTGGACAGGCCAGGGAGGAAACACCATATATTTT.

This clonotype was detected ten times or more. V is TRBV10-2 and J is TRBJ2-1; D is ambiguous. CDR1 and CDR2 (germline): WSHSY, SAAADI. V lost 5 bases to trimming and J lost 3 bases, with 11 bases between them. The CDR3 covers 14 residues. In nucleotides, the CDR3 is TGCGCCAGCAGTCATGTTGCACTCTACAATGAGCAGTTCTTC. Its protein is CASSHVALYNEQFF.

This clonotype was counted only a few times. V and J are TRBV4-2 and TRBJ2-1; 10 nucleotides line up with TRBD2. Trimming cost V 0 bases and J 1 base; bases outside gene matches: 3. CDR3 length: 17 amino acids. In germline, CDR1 is LGHNA, CDR2 YNFKEQ. CDR3 region: CASSQDRSGGSYNEQFF. CDR3 in DNA: TGTGCCAGCAGCCAAGATCGTAGCGGGGGGTCCTACAATGAGCAGTTCTTC.

This clonotype has at least ten counts. This chain connects TRBV20-1 to TRBJ1-2; maybe TRBD1 (5 bases). The CDR3 is made up of 16 amino acids. CDR1 DFQATT and CDR2 SNEGSKA come from the germline V gene (reference sequence). With 5 bases removed from V and 5 bases from J, the gap between germline ends came to 24 bases. CDR3 sequence (DNA): TGCAGTGCTCAACGGGGGGGACCCTCTGAGGCTTATGGCTACACCTTC. Amino acids: CSAQRGGPSEAYGYTF.

This clonotype has only a few counts. The rearrangement uses TRBV15 and TRBJ1-2; 7 bases are a match to TRBD1. The germline gives CDR1 LNHNV, CDR2 YYDKDF (reference sequence). This CDR3 region has 16 residues. Losses at the gene ends were 0 bases for V and 5 bases for J; bases not matched to a gene: 9. The CDR3, as DNA: TGTGCCACCAGCAGAGATAACACTAAGGGGGCTTATGGCTACACCTTC. Translation: CATSRDNTKGAYGYTF. Based on the CDR3 plus reference TRBV15 and TRBJ1-2, the full variable domain is DAMVIQNPRYQVTQFGKPVTLSCSQTLNHNVMYWYQQKSSQAPKLLFHYYDKDFNNEADTPDNFQSRRPNTSFCFLDIRSPGLGDTAMYLCATSRDNTKGAYGYTFGSGTRLTVV.

This clonotype was observed many times. One junction end does not reproduce the germline sequence, and a read error may be involved. This sequence joins TRBV12-3 or TRBV12-4 and TRBJ2-1; tentatively, D is TRBD1 or TRBD2 (5 bases each). The CDR3 is made up of 15 amino acids. In DNA, the CDR3 is TGTGCCAGCAGGTTAGGGGAGAGCACTCAAGCGGAACAGTTCTTC. Protein: CASRLGESTQAEQFF.

This clonotype was recorded at least ten times. The V gene is TRBV20-1, the J gene TRBJ1-1; possible D gene TRBD1, 6 bases. V was shortened by 0 bases and J by 0 bases, with 20 bases between the two germline ends. CDR1 DFQATT and CDR2 SNEGSKA come from the germline V gene (reference sequence). The CDR3 extends over 18 amino acids. DNA of the CDR3: TGCAGTGCTAGAGACTCAGTGGGACATACCCCGATGAACACTGAAGCTTTCTTT. Its protein is CSARDSVGHTPMNTEAFF.

This clonotype was recorded at least ten times. The genes are TRBV15 and TRBJ1-5, with TRBD1 as a possible D gene (5 bases). CDR3 length equals 15 residues. CDR1 LNHNV and CDR2 YYDKDF come from the germline V gene (reference sequence). Trimming cost V 9 bases and J 0 bases, with 15 bases left between them. CDR3 sequence reads: CATAPGPNSNQPQHF. As DNA, the CDR3 is TGTGCCACGGCTCCGGGGCCAAATAGCAATCAGCCCCAGCATTTT. The full variable domain, in which reference TRBV15 and TRBJ1-5 provide the parts outside the CDR3, is DAMVIQNPRYQVTQFGKPVTLSCSQTLNHNVMYWYQQKSSQAPKLLFHYYDKDFNNEADTPDNFQSRRPNTSFCFLDIRSPGLGDTAMYLCATAPGPNSNQPQHFGDGTRLSIL.

This clonotype appeared many times. V gene TRBV5-1 combines with J gene TRBJ2-7; unclear D gene. Per germline, CDR1 SGHRS and CDR2 YFSETQ. Trimming took off 2 bases at V and 2 bases at J, with 17 bases between the two ends. CDR3 length: 16 residues. The CDR3 here is CASSFRGDTFTYEQYF. The CDR3 region has the DNA TGCGCCAGCAGCTTTCGCGGAGACACATTTACCTACGAGCAGTACTTC.

The sample holds a few counts of this clonotype. A read error may explain this, as a much larger clone is one base away. The chain employs TRBV28 and TRBJ2-1, with TRBD2 identical over 12 bases. Germline lookup yields CDR1 MDHEN and CDR2 SYDVKM. This CDR3 contains 16 residues. Germline trimming cut 6 bases from V and 13 bases from J; bases unmatched to any gene: 16. CDR3 bases: TGTGCCAGCAGCCCCACTGCCGCTAGCGGGAGGGATAAACAGTTCTTC. This encodes CASSPTAASGRDKQFF.

This clonotype was detected ten times or more. This chain joins TRBV7-3 and TRBJ1-3, with D tentatively TRBD1 (6 bases). The germline V gene has CDR1 SGHTA and CDR2 FQGTGA. The CDR3 totals 16 residues. V lost 4 bases and J 7 bases, leaving 20 bases between the germline ends. DNA for the CDR3: TGTGCCAGCAGCTCTCGACAGCCGGTCCAGGGGAACACCATATATTTT. It codes for CASSSRQPVQGNTIYF.

This clonotype was seen repeatedly, ten times or more. This sequence joins TRBV5-1 and TRBJ1-4, with 9 nucleotides matching TRBD1. V gave up 4 bases and J gave up 4 bases; unmatched junction bases: 8. Germline lookup yields CDR1 SGHRS and CDR2 YFSETQ. The CDR3 covers 16 residues. The CDR3 DNA follows: TGCGCCAGCAGCAGAGGACAGGGGAGACTTAATGAAAAACTGTTTTTT. Amino acid sequence: CASSRGQGRLNEKLFF.

This clonotype occurred many times. This chain uses TRBV24-1 with TRBJ2-1; D possibly corresponds to TRBD1 (5 bases). Trimming removed 5 bases at V and 4 bases at J, with 11 bases between. Looked up from germline, CDR1 is KGHDR and CDR2 is SFDVKD. CDR3 length equals 14 residues. The CDR3 DNA reads TGTGCCACCAGTGCTGACAGCTATTACAATGAGCAGTTCTTC. Its protein product is CATSADSYYNEQFF.

Here the CDR3 reads CASSRTTVTGELFF. CDR3 in DNA: TGTGCCAGCAGCCGTACGACAGTCACCGGGGAGCTGTTTTTT. The chain carries TRBV11-2 and TRBJ2-2; D possibly corresponds to TRBD1 (5 bases). Trimming shortened V by 5 bases and J by 4 bases, and 11 bases separated the two germline ends. The CDR3 has 14 residues. In germline, CDR1 is SGHAT, CDR2 FQNNGV.

About this clonotype itself: A read error may explain this, as a much larger clone is one base away. V and J are TRBV27 and TRBJ2-1; no definite D call. The DNA end lines up better with TRBJ2-7; the J call may be wrong. Germline V gene lookup returns CDR1 MNHEY and CDR2 SMNVEV (reference sequence). This CDR3 comprises 13 residues. The CDR3 reads CASSWILGNEQYF. Here the CDR3 DNA reads TGTGCCAGCAGTTGGATACTGGGCAATGAGCAGTACTTC.

This clonotype was recorded many times. The chain joins TRBV9 to TRBJ2-7, with D possibly being TRBD1 (6 bases). There are 15 residues in the CDR3. In germline, CDR1 is SGDLS, CDR2 YYNGEE. V dropped 3 bases and J dropped 5 bases, with 18 bases sitting between them. The CDR3 DNA reads as TGTGCCAGCAGCGCCGGGACACGAGGGCGCCACGAGCAGTACTTC. Translation: CASSAGTRGRHEQYF.

At least ten counts were recorded for this clonotype. DNA of the CDR3: TGTGCCAGCAGTCAGAGCGGGAGGGGTCCCGAGCAGTACTTC. Its protein product is CASSQSGRGPEQYF. The rearrangement joins TRBV2 to TRBJ2-7, with 10 bases matching TRBD2. Trimming cost V 5 bases and J 6 bases; bases outside gene matches: 7. CDR1 and CDR2 from the germline V gene are SNHLY and FYNNEI. The CDR3 consists of 14 residues. Full variable domain (rest looked up from reference TRBV2 and TRBJ2-7): EPEVTQTPSHQVTQMGQEVILRCVPISNHLYFYWYRQILGQKVEFLVSFYNNEISEKSEIFDDQFSVERPDGSNFTLKIRSTKLEDSAMYFCASSQSGRGPEQYFGPGTRLTVT.

Details on this clonotype: A much larger clone differs from this one at a single base, so this may be a read error. This chain connects TRBV19 to TRBJ2-1, with D perhaps matching TRBD2 (5 bases). Trimming cost V 10 bases and J 10 bases, with 23 bases left between them. The CDR3 is 14 residues long. Germline CDR1 is LNHDA and CDR2 is SQIVND (reference sequence). CDR3 sequence: CATRGLALPWEQFF. CDR3 in DNA: TGTGCCACCAGAGGGCTAGCTCTACCTTGGGAGCAGTTCTTC.

This clonotype has ten or more counts. The V gene is TRBV28, the J gene TRBJ1-1, with D maybe TRBD1 (6 bases). The CDR3 has 12 residues. CDR1 and CDR2 from the germline V gene are MDHEN and SYDVKM. V lost 8 bases and J 5 bases, leaving 12 bases between the germline ends. In DNA, the CDR3 is TGTGCCAGCGGAGGCAGGGGAACTGAAGCTTTCTTT. The encoded protein is CASGGRGTEAFF.

This clonotype has a count of ten or more. The V and J genes are TRBV30 and TRBJ2-1; D gene ambiguous. The CDR3 covers 10 residues. Trimming removed 3 bases at V and 10 bases at J, with 7 bases between. Germline V gene lookup returns CDR1 GTSNPN and CDR2 SVGIG (reference sequence). This chain's CDR3 is CAWSNQEQFF. CDR3 DNA sequence: TGTGCCTGGAGCAATCAGGAGCAGTTCTTC.

This clonotype occurred many times. The chain carries TRBV29-1 and TRBJ2-3; 9 nucleotides align to TRBD2. The CDR3 extends over 14 amino acids. The germline CDR1 and CDR2 sequences are SQVTM and ANQGSEA. Trimming took 6 bases from V and 0 from J; bases not matched to a gene: 4. The CDR3 DNA follows: TGCAGCGTGAATAGCGGGAGTAGCACAGATACGCAGTATTTT. Encoded protein: CSVNSGSSTDTQYF.

This clonotype was detected many times. This chain links TRBV9 with TRBJ2-1; no clear D gene. CDR1 and CDR2 from the germline V gene are SGDLS and YYNGEE. This CDR3 has 14 amino acids. Trimming removed 0 bases at V and 3 bases at J, with 7 bases between. In nucleotides, the CDR3 is TGTGCCAGCAGCGTAGGCCTAGTCTACAATGAGCAGTTCTTC. Its protein product is CASSVGLVYNEQFF.